Following are 26 T cell receptor beta chains from one sample sequenced in a study of CD8 T cells in Susac syndrome. Roughly 0.45 to 1 ug RNA was reverse transcribed with random hexamers. TCRdb recomputed calls from the immunoSEQ multiplex PCR reads with MiXCR, one row per CDR3 protein. The repertoire holds 70,000 to 100,000 distinct CDR3 sequences, with roughly 96% as singletons. The sequenced material came from CD8+ T cells from PBMCs. Receptors originate from a human donor with Susac syndrome.

The chain joins TRBV5-1 to TRBJ2-3; D may be TRBD1 (6 bases). This CDR3 is 16 amino acids long. Germline V gene sequence: CDR1 SGHRS, CDR2 YFSETQ. The V end lost 4 bases, the J end lost 6 bases, and 21 bases lay between the germline ends. CDR3 bases: TGCGCCAGCAGCCCATGGTCCAGGGGACGTTGGGATACGCAGTATTTT. Protein product: CASSPWSRGRWDTQYF.

This chain links TRBV20-1 with TRBJ1-2; D gene ambiguous. V was cut by 1 base and J by 2 bases, with 11 bases left in between. CDR3 length equals 14 residues. Germline CDR1 is DFQATT and CDR2 is SNEGSKA (reference sequence). The CDR3, as DNA: TGCAGTGCTAGAGGTTTGACTGACAACTATGGCTACACCTTC. As protein: CSARGLTDNYGYTF.

The chain recombines TRBV12-3 or TRBV12-4 with TRBJ2-3; possibly TRBD2 for D (7 bases). This CDR3 is built from 13 residues. V shed 5 bases and J shed 7 bases, with 13 bases lying between them. This CDR3 reads CASSPNGGHTQYF. In DNA form, the CDR3 reads TGTGCCAGCAGTCCCAACGGGGGGCATACGCAGTATTTT.

The chain links TRBV7-9 to TRBJ2-3, with D unresolved. There are 15 residues in the CDR3. The ends were cut back, 0 bases at V and 2 bases at J, with 9 bases in the middle. Per the germline V gene, CDR1 is SEHNR and CDR2 is FQNEAQ (reference sequence). The CDR3 is CASSLAGQYTDTQYF. DNA of the CDR3: TGTGCCAGCAGCTTAGCAGGCCAGTACACAGATACGCAGTATTTT.

This chain connects TRBV5-1 to TRBJ2-7; D is ambiguous. The germline V and J ends were trimmed by 1 base and 2 bases, with 10 bases remaining between them. This CDR3 contains 14 residues. From germline, CDR1 is SGHRS and CDR2 YFSETQ. In DNA form, the CDR3 reads TGCGCCAGCAGCTTGAACCCCGGACCCTACGAGCAGTACTTC. Encoded protein: CASSLNPGPYEQYF.

The chain carries TRBV20-1 and TRBJ1-2, with D maybe TRBD1 (5 bases). Trimming removed 1 base at V and 1 base at J, with 25 bases between. CDR1 and CDR2 (germline): DFQATT, SNEGSKA (reference sequence). This CDR3 spans 19 amino acids. This chain's CDR3 is CSARAVRGRNRTLNYGYTF. DNA of the CDR3: TGCAGTGCTAGAGCAGTGAGGGGCAGGAACCGCACTCTTAACTATGGCTACACCTTC.

V usage is TRBV30 and J usage is TRBJ2-7, with TRBD1 matching 9 bases. This CDR3 has 15 residues. Trimming took 4 bases from V and 2 from J; bases not matched to a gene: 9. Germline assignment: CDR1 GTSNPN and CDR2 SVGIG (reference sequence). The CDR3 sequence is CAWITSGTGTYEQYF. CDR3 DNA sequence: TGTGCCTGGATAACCTCCGGGACAGGGACCTACGAGCAGTACTTC.

This chain joins TRBV29-1 and TRBJ1-2; 10 nucleotides align to TRBD1. The CDR3 consists of 13 residues. Germline V gene sequence: CDR1 SQVTM, CDR2 ANQGSEA. Losses at the gene ends were 7 bases for V and 6 bases for J; bases not matched to a gene: 8. The CDR3 DNA reads TGCAGCGGGTGGACAGGGGGTGAGAATGGCTACACCTTC. Residues: CSGWTGGENGYTF.

This rearrangement joins TRBV29-1 to TRBJ1-2, with a possible D match to TRBD1 (5 bases). The CDR3 is made up of 13 amino acids. CDR1 and CDR2 (germline): SQVTM, ANQGSEA. V was trimmed by 7 bases and J by 5 bases, leaving 17 bases between them. CDR3 protein: CSALPRDSYGYTF. CDR3 nucleotides: TGCAGCGCCCTACCCCGTGACAGTTATGGCTACACCTTC.

CDR3 DNA sequence: TGCGCCAGCAGCCAAAGCCCGACTAGCGGGAGGGCCTGGTCCTACAATGAGCAGTTCTTC. Translating it yields CASSQSPTSGRAWSYNEQFF. The V call is TRBV4-3, the J call TRBJ2-1, with 14 bases that match TRBD2. This CDR3 has 20 residues. Germline trimming cut 2 bases from V and 1 base from J; bases unmatched to any gene: 10. The germline V gene has CDR1 LGHNA and CDR2 YSLEER.

The chain couples TRBV6-2 or TRBV6-3 to TRBJ1-2; 9 bases match TRBD1. The CDR3 has 16 residues. Germline V CDR1 and CDR2: MNHEY, SVGEGT. Trimming cost V 2 bases and J 1 base; bases outside gene matches: 5. The CDR3 DNA reads TGTGCCAGCAGTTACCCAGGGACAGGGCATAACTATGGCTACACCTTC. Translating gives CASSYPGTGHNYGYTF.

V is TRBV11-2 and J is TRBJ2-7; no clear D. This CDR3 is built from 13 residues. The V gene lost 3 bases and the J gene lost 4 bases, with 10 bases spanning the gap. Per the germline V gene, CDR1 is SGHAT and CDR2 is FQNNGV. DNA of the CDR3: TGTGCCAGCAGCTTTGGAGTAGCTTACGAGCAGTACGTC. Amino acids: CASSFGVAYEQYV.

The chain has TRBV4-3 and TRBJ2-7; D not certain. Germline values: CDR1 LGHNA, CDR2 YSLEER. The V end lost 0 bases, the J end lost 1 base, and 7 bases lay between the germline ends. The CDR3 sequence is 14 residues long. This CDR3 reads CASSQELGSYEQYV. The DNA of the CDR3 is TGCGCCAGCAGCCAAGAACTGGGTTCCTACGAGCAGTACGTC.

V gene TRBV30 combines with J gene TRBJ2-1; D may be TRBD2 (6 bases). Germline V gene lookup returns CDR1 GTSNPN and CDR2 SVGIG (reference sequence). V was pared by 0 bases and J by 0 bases, with 12 bases between. The CDR3 covers 16 residues. DNA for the CDR3: TGTGCCTGGAGTGTTGGGATAGCGGACTCCTACAATGAGCAGTTCTTC. As protein: CAWSVGIADSYNEQFF.

V is TRBV18 and J is TRBJ2-5, with 7 bases fitting TRBD2. Germline assignment: CDR1 KGHSH and CDR2 LQKENI. The V segment lost 3 bases and the J segment 5 bases; nucleotides outside the gene matches: 6. The length of the CDR3 is 14 residues. The CDR3 here is CASSPTRESETQYF. CDR3 DNA sequence: TGTGCCAGCTCACCCACGCGGGAGTCGGAGACCCAGTACTTC.

The rearrangement joins TRBV7-9 to TRBJ1-2; D gene ambiguous. V dropped 7 bases and J dropped 8 bases, with 14 bases sitting between them. Germline assignment: CDR1 SEHNR and CDR2 FQNEAQ (reference sequence). The CDR3 loop spans 12 amino acids. The CDR3 loop reads CASNEYSGGYTF. The CDR3 DNA reads as TGTGCCAGCAACGAGTACAGCGGAGGCTACACCTTC.

This chain connects TRBV27 to TRBJ2-5, with D perhaps TRBD1 or TRBD2 (5 bases each). The germline V gene has CDR1 MNHEY and CDR2 SMNVEV (reference sequence). CDR3 length equals 17 residues. Trimming took off 5 bases at V and 2 bases at J, with 21 bases between the two ends. In DNA form, the CDR3 reads TGTGCCAGCAGTCCCCGTGTAGATCGGGGCGGACAAGAGACCCAGTACTTC. This sequence encodes CASSPRVDRGGQETQYF.

The chain carries TRBV20-1 and TRBJ2-6; D unresolved. Germline values: CDR1 DFQATT, CDR2 SNEGSKA (reference sequence). Trimming shortened V by 5 bases and J by 3 bases, and 14 bases separated the two germline ends. The CDR3 loop spans 15 amino acids. CDR3 sequence reads: CSAESGRDGANVLTF. The CDR3 DNA sequence: TGCAGTGCTGAGTCTGGGCGTGATGGGGCCAACGTCCTGACTTTC.

This chain uses TRBV5-4 with TRBJ2-5, with D hard to call. The ends were cut back, 4 bases at V and 5 bases at J, with 18 bases in the middle. The CDR3 spans 15 residues. The germline V gene has CDR1 SGHNT and CDR2 YYREEE (reference sequence). CDR3 sequence reads: CASSTSGPGSETQYF. In nucleotides, the CDR3 is TGTGCCAGCAGCACCAGTGGCCCCGGTAGCGAGACCCAGTACTTC.

The chain has TRBV11-3 and TRBJ2-1; no definite D call. The CDR3 sequence is 14 residues long. The germline CDR1 and CDR2 sequences are SGHNT and YENEEA. V shed 4 bases and J shed 4 bases, with 11 bases lying between them. In DNA form, the CDR3 reads TGTGCCAGCAGCTGGGGTGACAATTACAATGAGCAGTTCTTC. It codes for CASSWGDNYNEQFF. Complete variable domain (other parts from reference TRBV11-3 and TRBJ2-1): EAGVVQSPRYKIIEKKQPVAFWCNPISGHNTLYWYLQNLGQGPELLIRYENEEAVDDSQLPKDRFSAERLKGVDSTLKIQPAELGDSAVYLCASSWGDNYNEQFFGPGTRLTVL.

This chain uses TRBV20-1 with TRBJ2-3; no reliable D call. V lost 1 base and J 1 base, leaving 12 bases between the germline ends. The germline gives CDR1 DFQATT, CDR2 SNEGSKA (reference sequence). The CDR3 covers 15 residues. CDR3 sequence reads: CSARVPEIGTDTQYF. CDR3 DNA sequence: TGCAGTGCTAGAGTTCCGGAGATCGGCACAGATACGCAGTATTTT.

The chain employs TRBV6-2 or TRBV6-3 and TRBJ2-3; TRBD2 matches 7 bases. Trimming removed 0 bases from V and 6 bases from J; junction bases left unmatched: 9. CDR1 and CDR2 from the germline V gene are MNHEY and SVGEGT. This CDR3 comprises 16 residues. The CDR3 sequence is CASSYSLAGVTDTQYF. The CDR3 DNA sequence: TGTGCCAGCAGTTACTCATTGGCGGGAGTAACCGATACGCAGTATTTT.

Only one count was recorded for this clonotype. The CDR3 sequence: CASSYSKRTRSETQYF. CDR3 sequence (DNA): TGTGCCAGCAGTTACTCGAAGAGGACTAGGTCTGAGACCCAGTACTTC. The V and J genes are TRBV6-2 or TRBV6-3 and TRBJ2-5; 7 nucleotides line up with TRBD2. The CDR3 is 16 amino acids. Germline assignment: CDR1 MNHEY and CDR2 SVGEGT. V lost 0 bases to trimming and J lost 5 bases; unmatched junction nucleotides: 9.

The chain is built from TRBV12-3 or TRBV12-4 and TRBJ1-3, with 9 bases that match TRBD1. Germline trimming cut 6 bases from V and 15 bases from J; bases unmatched to any gene: 9. The CDR3 totals 12 residues. The CDR3 DNA reads TGTGCCAGCAGCATTTCCGGACAGGGGACATATTTT. Translating it yields CASSISGQGTYF.

The rearrangement joins TRBV9 to TRBJ2-1; the match to TRBD2 covers 9 bases. The CDR3 sequence is 17 residues long. Germline V CDR1 and CDR2: SGDLS, YYNGEE. J lost 3 bases, V lost 0 bases, and 7 bases had no gene match. The CDR3 DNA reads TGTGCCAGCAGCGTAGCCAGCGGGAGGCTCGACTACAATGAGCAGTTCTTC. It is translated as CASSVASGRLDYNEQFF.

The genes are TRBV9 and TRBJ2-3, with a tentative D call TRBD2 (5 bases). CDR1 and CDR2 from the germline V gene are SGDLS and YYNGEE. The CDR3 length is 12 residues. V dropped 1 base and J dropped 6 bases, with 6 bases sitting between them. The CDR3 here is CASSVWEDTQYF. The CDR3 DNA follows: TGTGCCAGCAGCGTATGGGAGGATACGCAGTATTTT.